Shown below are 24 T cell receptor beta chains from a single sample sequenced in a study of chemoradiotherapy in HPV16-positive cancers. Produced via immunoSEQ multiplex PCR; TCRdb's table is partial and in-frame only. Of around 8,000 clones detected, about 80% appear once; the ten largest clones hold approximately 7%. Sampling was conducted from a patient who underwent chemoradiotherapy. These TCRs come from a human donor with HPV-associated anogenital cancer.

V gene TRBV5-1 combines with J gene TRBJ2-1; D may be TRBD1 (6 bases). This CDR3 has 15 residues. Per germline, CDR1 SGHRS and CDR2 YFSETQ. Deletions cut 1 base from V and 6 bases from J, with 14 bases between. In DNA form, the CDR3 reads TGCGCCAGCAGCTTGACGGACAGACTCACCAATGAGCAGTTCTTC. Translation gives CASSLTDRLTNEQFF.

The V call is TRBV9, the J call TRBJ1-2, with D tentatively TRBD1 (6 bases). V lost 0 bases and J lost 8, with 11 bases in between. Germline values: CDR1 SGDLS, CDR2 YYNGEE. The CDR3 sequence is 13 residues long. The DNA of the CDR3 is TGTGCCAGCAGCGTAGAACAGGGAGCGGGCTACACCTTC. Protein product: CASSVEQGAGYTF.

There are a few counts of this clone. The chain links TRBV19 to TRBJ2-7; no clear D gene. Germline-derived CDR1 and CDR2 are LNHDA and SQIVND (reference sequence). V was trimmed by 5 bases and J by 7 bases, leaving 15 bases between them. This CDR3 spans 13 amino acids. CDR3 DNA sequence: TGTGCCAGTAGTCGTTCCTTTTCGGAGGAGCAGTACTTC. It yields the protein CASSRSFSEEQYF.

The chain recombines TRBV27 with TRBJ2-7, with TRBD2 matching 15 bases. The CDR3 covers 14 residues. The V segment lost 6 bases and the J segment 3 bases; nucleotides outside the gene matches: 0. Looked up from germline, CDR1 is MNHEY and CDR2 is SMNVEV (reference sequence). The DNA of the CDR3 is TGTGCCAGCAGGGGACTAGCGGGAGGCTACGAGCAGTACTTC. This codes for CASRGLAGGYEQYF.

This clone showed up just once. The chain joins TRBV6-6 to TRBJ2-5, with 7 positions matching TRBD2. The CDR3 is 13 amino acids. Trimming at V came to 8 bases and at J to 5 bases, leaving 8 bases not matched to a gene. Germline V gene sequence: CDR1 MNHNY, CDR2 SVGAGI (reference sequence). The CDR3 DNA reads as TGTGCCAGCGGGGCCGGCGGGAGTGAGACCCAGTACTTC. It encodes CASGAGGSETQYF.

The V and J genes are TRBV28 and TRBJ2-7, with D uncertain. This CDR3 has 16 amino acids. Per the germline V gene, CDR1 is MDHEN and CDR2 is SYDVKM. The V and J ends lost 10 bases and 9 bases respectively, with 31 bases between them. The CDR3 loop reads CATADLPGIKIPRQYF. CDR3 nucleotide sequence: TGTGCCACCGCGGACCTACCAGGTATAAAGATCCCCCGGCAGTACTTC.

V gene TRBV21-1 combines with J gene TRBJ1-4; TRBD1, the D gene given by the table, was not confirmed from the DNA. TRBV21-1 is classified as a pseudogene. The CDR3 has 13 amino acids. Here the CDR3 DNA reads TGTGCCAGCAGGGCCAGGCTGACAGCGCCTCTGTTTTTT. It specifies CASRARLTAPLFF.

This chain's CDR3 is CASSFTGGAKNIQYF. As DNA, the CDR3 is TGTGCCAGCAGTTTTACGGGGGGTGCCAAAAACATTCAGTACTTC. This rearrangement joins TRBV27 to TRBJ2-4, with TRBD2 identical over 7 bases. Germline values: CDR1 MNHEY, CDR2 SMNVEV (reference sequence). Losses at the gene ends were 3 bases for V and 1 base for J; bases not matched to a gene: 3. CDR3 length equals 15 residues.

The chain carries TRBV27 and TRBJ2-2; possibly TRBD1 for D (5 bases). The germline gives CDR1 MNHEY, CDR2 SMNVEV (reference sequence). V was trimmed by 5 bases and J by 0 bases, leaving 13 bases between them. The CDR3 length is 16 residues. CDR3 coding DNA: TGTGCCAGCAGTCTGTACAGGAATTCGAACACCGGGGAGCTGTTTTTT. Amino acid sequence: CASSLYRNSNTGELFF.

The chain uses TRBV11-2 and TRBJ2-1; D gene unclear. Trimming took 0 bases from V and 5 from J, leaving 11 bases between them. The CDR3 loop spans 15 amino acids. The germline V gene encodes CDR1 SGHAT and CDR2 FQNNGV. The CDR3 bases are TGTGCCAGCAGCTTAGATATTGGGATCCACAATGAGCAGTTCTTC. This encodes CASSLDIGIHNEQFF.

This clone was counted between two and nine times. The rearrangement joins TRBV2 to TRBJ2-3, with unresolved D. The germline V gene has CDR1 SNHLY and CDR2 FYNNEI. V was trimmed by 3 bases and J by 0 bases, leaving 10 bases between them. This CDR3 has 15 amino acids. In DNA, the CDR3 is TGTGCCAGCAGTGAGGGCATATCGAGCACAGATACGCAGTATTTT. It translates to CASSEGISSTDTQYF.

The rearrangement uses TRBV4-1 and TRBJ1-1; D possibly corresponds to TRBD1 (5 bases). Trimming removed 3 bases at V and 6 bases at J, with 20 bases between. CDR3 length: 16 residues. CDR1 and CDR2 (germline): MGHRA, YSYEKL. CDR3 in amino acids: CASSHSTGVVSAEAFF. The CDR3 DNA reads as TGCGCCAGCAGCCACTCCACGGGGGTAGTTAGCGCTGAAGCTTTCTTT.

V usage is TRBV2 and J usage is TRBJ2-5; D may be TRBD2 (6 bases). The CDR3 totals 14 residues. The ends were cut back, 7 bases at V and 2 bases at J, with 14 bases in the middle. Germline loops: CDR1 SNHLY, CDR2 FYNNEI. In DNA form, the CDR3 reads TGTGCCAGCAATGCATGGGGGGTTCAAGAGACCCAGTACTTC. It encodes CASNAWGVQETQYF.

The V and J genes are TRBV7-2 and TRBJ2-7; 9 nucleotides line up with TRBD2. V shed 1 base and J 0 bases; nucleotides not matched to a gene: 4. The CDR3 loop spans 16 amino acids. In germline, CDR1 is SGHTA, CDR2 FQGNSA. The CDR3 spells CASSLGTSAISYEQYF. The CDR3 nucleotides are TGTGCCAGCAGCTTAGGGACTAGCGCCATCTCCTACGAGCAGTACTTC. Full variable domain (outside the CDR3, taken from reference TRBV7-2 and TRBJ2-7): GAGVSQSPSNKVTEKGKDVELRCDPISGHTALYWYRQSLGQGLEFLIYFQGNSAPDKSGLPSDRFSAERTGGSVSTLTIQRTQQEDSAVYLCASSLGTSAISYEQYFGPGTRLTVT.

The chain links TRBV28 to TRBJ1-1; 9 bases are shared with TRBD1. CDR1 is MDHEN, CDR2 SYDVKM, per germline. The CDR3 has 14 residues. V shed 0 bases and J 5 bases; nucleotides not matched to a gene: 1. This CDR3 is CASSLWTGGTEAFF. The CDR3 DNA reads TGTGCCAGCAGTTTATGGACAGGGGGGACTGAAGCTTTCTTT.

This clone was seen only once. CDR3 nucleotides: TGTGCCTGGAGGACAGGGGACAGGAGCGGGGGGTGGTGCGAGCAGTACTTC. It encodes CAWRTGDRSGGWCEQYF. V and J are TRBV30 and TRBJ2-7, with a weak D call TRBD2 (9 bases). The CDR3 spans 17 residues. Germline V gene lookup returns CDR1 GTSNPN and CDR2 SVGIG (reference sequence). Between the trimmed V and J ends, which lost 3 bases and 6 bases, there was a span of 27 bases.

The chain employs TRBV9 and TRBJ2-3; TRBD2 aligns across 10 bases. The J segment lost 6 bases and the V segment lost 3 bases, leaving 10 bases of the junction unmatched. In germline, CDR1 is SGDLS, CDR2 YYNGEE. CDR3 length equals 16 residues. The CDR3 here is CASSGQRGGYRDTQYF. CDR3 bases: TGTGCCAGCAGCGGCCAGCGGGGGGGATACCGTGATACGCAGTATTTT.

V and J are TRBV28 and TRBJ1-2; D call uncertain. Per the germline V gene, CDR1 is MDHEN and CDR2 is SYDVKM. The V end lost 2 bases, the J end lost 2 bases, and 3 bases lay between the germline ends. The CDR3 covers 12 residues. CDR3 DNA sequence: TGTGCCAGCAGTTTAGTAAACTATGGCTACACCTTC. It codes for CASSLVNYGYTF.

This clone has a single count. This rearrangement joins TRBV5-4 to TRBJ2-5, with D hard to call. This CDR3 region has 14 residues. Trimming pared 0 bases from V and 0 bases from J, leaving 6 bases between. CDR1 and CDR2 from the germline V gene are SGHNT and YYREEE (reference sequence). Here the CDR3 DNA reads TGTGCCAGCAGCTTGGGCGGTTACCAAGAGACCCAGTACTTC. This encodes CASSLGGYQETQYF.

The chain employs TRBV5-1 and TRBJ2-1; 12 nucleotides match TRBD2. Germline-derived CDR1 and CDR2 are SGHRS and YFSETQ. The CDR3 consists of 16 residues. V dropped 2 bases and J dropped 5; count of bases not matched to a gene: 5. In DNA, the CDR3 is TGCGCCAGCAGCTTCGGATGGACTAGCGGGGACAATGAGCAGTTCTTC. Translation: CASSFGWTSGDNEQFF.

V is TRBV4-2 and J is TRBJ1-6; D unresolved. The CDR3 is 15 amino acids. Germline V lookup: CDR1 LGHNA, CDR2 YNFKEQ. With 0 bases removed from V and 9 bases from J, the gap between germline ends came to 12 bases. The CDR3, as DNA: TGTGCCAGCAGCCAAGATGCCTCATCGATTTCACCCCTCCACTTT. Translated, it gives CASSQDASSISPLHF.

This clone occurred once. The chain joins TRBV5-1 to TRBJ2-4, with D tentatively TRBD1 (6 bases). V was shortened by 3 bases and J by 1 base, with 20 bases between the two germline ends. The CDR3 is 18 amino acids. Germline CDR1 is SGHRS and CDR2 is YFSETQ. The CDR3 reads CASSYRQASGMAKNIQYF. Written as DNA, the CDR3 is TGCGCCAGCAGCTACAGACAGGCCAGCGGCATGGCCAAAAACATTCAGTACTTC.

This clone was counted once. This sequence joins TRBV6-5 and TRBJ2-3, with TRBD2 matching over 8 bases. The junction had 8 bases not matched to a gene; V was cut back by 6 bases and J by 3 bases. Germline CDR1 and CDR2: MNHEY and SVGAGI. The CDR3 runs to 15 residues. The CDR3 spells CASRDSGIRTDTQYF. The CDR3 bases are TGTGCCAGCAGGGATAGCGGGATAAGAACAGATACGCAGTATTTT.

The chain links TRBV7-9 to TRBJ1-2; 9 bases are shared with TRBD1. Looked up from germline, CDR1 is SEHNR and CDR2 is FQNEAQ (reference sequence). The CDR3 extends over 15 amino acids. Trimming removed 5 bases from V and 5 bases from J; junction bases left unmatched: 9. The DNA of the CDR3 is TGTGCCAGCAGCCCCCGGGACAGGGTAGGGTATGGCTACACCTTC. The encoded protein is CASSPRDRVGYGYTF.